These T cell receptor beta chains were read from a single sample in a study of blood T cell repertoires in COVID-19. Repertoires were generated with immunoSEQ multiplex PCR, while TCRdb's copy carries only in-frame clones and drops some. The table has about 68,000 clones, about four fifths seen once. Sequenced: peripheral blood. The receptors shown here come from a woman aged 55-70 years with acute or convalescent COVID-19. Each CDR3 is given with its conserved first and last residue. D genes are given only for firm matches. Only some rows state a clone size, as once, few, many or a class for expanded clones.

clone_size j_call cdr3_length v_call d_call cdr3_nt cdr3_aa
. TRBJ2-3 20 TRBV18 TRBD2 TGTGCCAGCTCACGGCTAGTATTAGCGGGGGCCCTTGGAGGATCAGATACGCAGTATTTT CASSRLVLAGALGGSDTQYF
. TRBJ2-1 13 TRBV19 TRBD2 TGTGCCAGTAGTTCAGGACTAGCGGCGCCGCAGTTCTTC CASSSGLAAPQFF
. TRBJ2-7 15 TRBV13 . TGTGCCAGCAGCTTAGAGGACTCCTCATTAGGCGAGCAGCACTTC CASSLEDSSLGEQHF
. TRBJ1-2 13 TRBV9 . TGTGCCAGCAGCTCCCACGACGGAAAAGCGTACACCTTC CASSSHDGKAYTF
few TRBJ1-4 15 TRBV5-4 . TGTGCCAGCAGCTCCCTTTCAGGGGAGGGTGAAAAACTGTTTTTT CASSSLSGEGEKLFF
. TRBJ2-7 15 TRBV11-2 . TGTGCCAGCAGCTTAGTGGCAGGTCAGACCTACGAGCAGTACTTC CASSLVAGQTYEQYF
. TRBJ2-1 13 TRBV3-1/TRBV3-2 . TGTGCCAGCAATAATCAGGGGTACAATGAGCAGTTCTTC CASNNQGYNEQFF
. TRBJ1-4 14 TRBV7-8 . TGTGCCAGCAGCTTAGAAGGAGATAGTGAAAAACTGTTTTTT CASSLEGDSEKLFF
. TRBJ1-1 12 TRBV7-9 . TGTGCCAGCAACGACAGGTACACTGAAGCTTTCTTT CASNDRYTEAFF
. TRBJ1-5 12 TRBV3-1/TRBV3-2 . TGTGCCAGCAGCCAAGATAGTCAGCCCCAGCATTTT CASSQDSQPQHF
. TRBJ2-7 15 TRBV9 TRBD1 TGTGCCAGCAGCGAAGCCGGGACAGGGACCTACGAGCAGTACTTC CASSEAGTGTYEQYF
. TRBJ2-1 12 TRBV28 TRBD1 TGTGCCAGCGGGACAGATAACAATGAGCAGTTCTTC CASGTDNNEQFF
. TRBJ2-2 12 TRBV18 . TGTGCCAGCTCAACTCGGACCGGGGAGCTGTTTTTT CASSTRTGELFF
. TRBJ1-6 16 TRBV19 . TGTGCCACCTCCGTTGCATCGGGGGTTCCGAATTCACCCCTCCACTTT CATSVASGVPNSPLHF
. TRBJ1-1 16 TRBV4-1 TRBD1 TGCGCCAGCAGGCCCGGGACAGGGGCCATGAACACTGAAGCTTTCTTT CASRPGTGAMNTEAFF
. TRBJ2-5 15 TRBV10-3 . TGTGCCATCAGTGACGCGGTAGCGCCCCAAGAGACCCAGTACTTC CAISDAVAPQETQYF
once TRBJ2-7 14 TRBV29-1 . TGCAGCGTTGTCGGACAGCACGATTCCTACGAGCAGTACTTC CSVVGQHDSYEQYF
. TRBJ1-1 13 TRBV29-1 . TGCAGCGTGACGACTCAACGGGTCTCTGAAGCTTTCTTT CSVTTQRVSEAFF
. TRBJ2-2 14 TRBV9 TRBD1 TGTGCCAGCAGCCCCACAGGGGGAAACGGGGAGCTGTTTTTT CASSPTGGNGELFF
once TRBJ2-3 14 TRBV18 . TGTGCCAGCTCACCAGACAGTAGCACAGATACGCAGTATTTT CASSPDSSTDTQYF
once TRBJ2-1 13 TRBV4-3 . TGCGCCAGCAGCCAGGGACTGGGGAATGAGCAGTTCTTC CASSQGLGNEQFF
. TRBJ1-6 15 TRBV2 TRBD1 TGTGCCAGCAGTGAAGCCCGGACAGGGAATTCACCCCTCCACTTT CASSEARTGNSPLHF
. TRBJ2-5 14 TRBV5-4 TRBD2 TGTGCCAGCAGCTTGGGCGGGGGAGGGGAGACCCAGTACTTC CASSLGGGGETQYF
few TRBJ2-7 14 TRBV6-5 TRBD1 TGTGCCAGCAGTAAATCTGGGACAGGGAACGAGCAGTACTTC CASSKSGTGNEQYF
. TRBJ1-2 13 TRBV2 . TGTGCCGGCAAGACAGCTACCGTGTATGGCTACACCTTC CAGKTATVYGYTF
. TRBJ2-1 15 TRBV15 . TGTGCCACCAGCAGAGACAGATTCTCCTACAATGAGCAGTTCTTC CATSRDRFSYNEQFF
. TRBJ2-5 16 TRBV4-3 TRBD2 TGCGCCAGCAGCCAAGGCGAGGCGGGGGACCAAGAGACCCAGTACTTC CASSQGEAGDQETQYF
. TRBJ1-5 16 TRBV6-2/TRBV6-3 . TGTGCCAGCAGTCAACTCGAATTTAATAGCAATCAGCCCCAGCATTTT CASSQLEFNSNQPQHF
. TRBJ2-2 15 TRBV6-5 TRBD1 TGTGCCAGCAGTTACCGACAGGGCGGCACCGGGGAGCTGTTTTTT CASSYRQGGTGELFF
. TRBJ2-3 16 TRBV7-8 TRBD1 TGTGCCAGCAGCTTGGGGACAGGGTCAAGCACAGATACGCAGTATTTT CASSLGTGSSTDTQYF
once TRBJ1-3 16 TRBV5-6 . TGTGCCAGCAGCTTTTACGCGAGTTTCACTGGAAACACCATATATTTT CASSFYASFTGNTIYF
. TRBJ1-2 14 TRBV7-2 . TGTGCCAGCAATGCCCTGAGGGAATTCTATGGCTACACCTTC CASNALREFYGYTF
. TRBJ2-3 15 TRBV5-4 . TGTGCCAGCAGGGTGGGACTGTCTAGCACAGATACGCAGTATTTT CASRVGLSSTDTQYF
few TRBJ1-6 14 TRBV7-9 . TGTGCCAGCAGCTTAGAGGTCCCGGGAACACCCCTCCACTTT CASSLEVPGTPLHF
. TRBJ1-2 17 TRBV27 . TGTGCCAGCAGCCTAAAACCGTCCGGGACATTGAACTATGGCTACACCTTC CASSLKPSGTLNYGYTF
. TRBJ2-5 13 TRBV4-2 . TGTGCCAGCAGCCAAGACTCAGGGGAGACCCAGTACTTC CASSQDSGETQYF
. TRBJ1-2 14 TRBV25-1 TRBD1 TGTGCCAGCAAGGCACCGGGACAGGGCGGAGGCTACACCTTC CASKAPGQGGGYTF
once TRBJ2-5 15 TRBV19 TRBD2 TGTGCCAGTATCGATATAGCGGGGTCCGCAGAGACCCAGTACTTC CASIDIAGSAETQYF
. TRBJ1-2 14 TRBV19 . TGTGCCAGTAGAATAGTGGCAGGAAACTATGGCTACACCTTC CASRIVAGNYGYTF
. TRBJ2-3 13 TRBV3-1/TRBV3-2 TRBD2 TGTGCCAGCAGCCCTTTATTTAGCGGGTACTTGGATTTT CASSPLFSGYLDF